This T cell receptor (beta chain) comes out of a study of cytomegalovirus exposure and HLA in healthy donors. Overall study: About 79% of 398 genotyped donors fell in the Caucasian-associated ancestry cluster. Study conclusions and caveats: Later work found that TCR association rates differed between HLA loci; DRB1 had the most and HLA-C the fewest. With later analysis, a missense DCLRE1C variant became linked to TCR beta V- and J-gene trimming.

The PCR made use of 60 Vbeta and 13 Jbeta primers. Assay used: immunoSEQ multiplex PCR; TCRdb lists only in-frame clones, some missing. Of some 200,000 clones listed, roughly 72% are singletons. To note about this clone: Its specificity is unknown.

The TCR sequence derives from a woman in her 30s in good health and CMV-seropositive. Material: PBMCs.

The CDR3 here is CASSSQTGDTEAFF. CDR3 DNA sequence: TGTGCCAGCAGCTCCCAGACAGGGGACACTGAAGCTTTCTTT. The chain is built from TRBV7-9 and TRBJ1-1; 8 bases are a match to TRBD1. CDR3 length equals 14 residues. Germline trimming cut 4 bases from V and 3 bases from J; bases unmatched to any gene: 4. Germline CDR1 SEHNR, CDR2 FQNEAQ (reference sequence).